Listed below are T cell receptor beta chains from one sample, sequenced in a study of blood T cell repertoires in COVID-19. The table came from immunoSEQ multiplex PCR; TCRdb's copy has only in-frame clones and leaves some out. The sample records just under 50,000 clones, around three quarters being singletons. Sequenced sample: peripheral blood. The receptor source for this set is a man aged 65 to 85 with acute or convalescent COVID-19. CDR3s include the opening cysteine and the closing phenylalanine or tryptophan. D genes are given only for firm matches. Clone sizes are given selectively: once, few, many, or a class where the clone is expanded.

D gene	J gene	clone size	V gene	CDR3 DNA	CDR3 protein
TRBD1	TRBJ1-2	.	TRBV19	TGTGCCAGTAGGGCCTGGGACAGGCCCTATGGCTACACCTTC	CASRAWDRPYGYTF
.	TRBJ2-3	medium-sized	TRBV7-2	TGTGCCAGCAGCTCAAACGGGGGAAGAGATACGCAGTATTTT	CASSSNGGRDTQYF
.	TRBJ1-2	many	TRBV7-9	TGTGCCAGCAGCCTATCCTCCCCGGGAGGCGGCTACACCTTC	CASSLSSPGGGYTF
TRBD2	TRBJ2-1	.	TRBV6-5	TGTGCCAGCAAGCCCCTTAGCGGGACCTACAATGAGCAGTTCTTC	CASKPLSGTYNEQFF
TRBD1	TRBJ1-1	.	TRBV11-2	TGTGCCAGCAGTACAGGGGACAGGGGCCCATACACTGAAGCTTTCTTT	CASSTGDRGPYTEAFF
.	TRBJ1-5	.	TRBV5-6	TGTGCCAGCAGCTTGGCAGGATGGAGCAATCAGCCCCAGCATTTT	CASSLAGWSNQPQHF
.	TRBJ1-2	.	TRBV9	TGTGCCAGCAGCTCGCGAAGGGGTGACTATGGCTACACCTTC	CASSSRRGDYGYTF
TRBD1	TRBJ2-2	.	TRBV10-3	TGTGCCATCAGTGAGGCAGGGGGAACGAACACCGGGGAGCTGTTTTTT	CAISEAGGTNTGELFF
.	TRBJ1-1	.	TRBV19	TGTGCCAGTAGTTCTATCTCAGGGTCCACTGAAGCTTTCTTT	CASSSISGSTEAFF
.	TRBJ1-1	.	TRBV5-1	TGCGCCAGCAGCTTGGCAGGGGCGGACACTGAAGCTTTCTTT	CASSLAGADTEAFF
TRBD1	TRBJ1-2	.	TRBV29-1	TGCAGCGGTGGGACTCCGGGACAGGGGGGAGGCTACACCTTC	CSGGTPGQGGGYTF
TRBD1	TRBJ1-1	.	TRBV7-8	TGTGCCAGCAGCTGGCCGGGACAGGGTTACACTGAAGCTTTCTTT	CASSWPGQGYTEAFF
TRBD1	TRBJ1-2	.	TRBV29-1	TGCAGCGTTGAACTGACAGGGGTGGGCTACACCTTC	CSVELTGVGYTF
.	TRBJ2-3	.	TRBV29-1	TGCAGCGTTGACATGGTTGGGCTGTTGGTAGATACGCAGTATTTT	CSVDMVGLLVDTQYF
.	TRBJ2-7	.	TRBV11-3	TGTGCCAGCAGCTTAGAAGGGGGTGGGGGCTACGAGCAGTACTTC	CASSLEGGGGYEQYF
TRBD1	TRBJ1-3	.	TRBV7-2	TGTGCCAGCAGCTTGACAGGGGGACAAAACACCATATATTTT	CASSLTGGQNTIYF
TRBD1	TRBJ2-1	.	TRBV5-1	TGCGCCAGCAGCACTGGCGGGACAGGGGGCAATGAGCAGTTCTTC	CASSTGGTGGNEQFF
.	TRBJ1-3	.	TRBV25-1	TGTGCCAGCAGTACAGGGTTCTCTGGAAACACCATATATTTT	CASSTGFSGNTIYF
.	TRBJ1-6	.	TRBV3-1/TRBV3-2	TGTGCCAGCAGCTACAAGGGTGGGACACGGAGCTCCTATAATTCACCCCTCCACTTT	CASSYKGGTRSSYNSPLHF
TRBD2	TRBJ2-7	.	TRBV9	TGTGCCAGCAGCCCCAATCCGCGGGAGGGGAAGCAGTACTTC	CASSPNPREGKQYF
.	TRBJ2-1	.	TRBV7-8	TGTGCCAGCAGCTTAGTGGGGGCGGGTAGAAATGAGCAGTTCTTC	CASSLVGAGRNEQFF
TRBD2	TRBJ2-5	.	TRBV10-3	TGTGCCACCGGGGGGCAAGAGACCCAGTACTTC	CATGGQETQYF
.	TRBJ2-2	.	TRBV15	TGTGCCACCAGCAGAGATCTAGTCGGCGGGGAGCTGTTTTTT	CATSRDLVGGELFF
TRBD1	TRBJ1-4	.	TRBV19	TGTGCCAGTAGTCACGGACAGGGCGGGGAAAAACTGTTTTTT	CASSHGQGGEKLFF
.	TRBJ2-7	few	TRBV4-1	TGCGCCAGCAGCCAAGAGGCGGGGCGAAACTACGAGCAGTACTTC	CASSQEAGRNYEQYF
.	TRBJ2-3	.	TRBV7-3	TGTGCCAGCAGCTCCATGTTGTCAGATACGCAGTATTTT	CASSSMLSDTQYF
.	TRBJ2-7	.	TRBV4-2	TGTGCCAGCAGCCAAGAACGCCTTTTTACAGGTTCCTACGAGCAGTACTTC	CASSQERLFTGSYEQYF
.	TRBJ1-5	.	TRBV19	TGTGCCAGTACCACGACAATTTATAGCAATCAGCCCCAGCATTTT	CASTTTIYSNQPQHF
TRBD2	TRBJ2-1	.	TRBV7-9	TGTGCCAGCAGCTTAGAGCGGGAGAGGGGGTACAATGAGCAGTTCTTC	CASSLERERGYNEQFF
.	TRBJ1-3	.	TRBV27	TGTGCCAGCAGGGGTGGCAGGGATGGAAACACCATATATTTT	CASRGGRDGNTIYF
.	TRBJ1-2	.	TRBV24-1	TGTGCCACCAGTGCCGGGGGTTCGGGCGGCTACACCTTC	CATSAGGSGGYTF
.	TRBJ1-5	few	TRBV12-3/TRBV12-4	TGTGCCAGCAGTTCGGGACCGGGACTGCCCCAGCATTTT	CASSSGPGLPQHF
TRBD1	TRBJ1-1	.	TRBV24-1	TGTGCCACCAGTGAAGACAACGCCGGGACAGGGAACACTGAAGCTTTCTTT	CATSEDNAGTGNTEAFF
TRBD1	TRBJ1-1	.	TRBV5-1	TGCGCCAGCAGTAACGGACAGGAGGCAACTGAAGCTTTCTTT	CASSNGQEATEAFF
TRBD2	TRBJ2-1	.	TRBV7-2	TGTGCCAGCAGCCCACGGGAGGAGAAGGATGAGCAGTTCTTC	CASSPREEKDEQFF
.	TRBJ2-1	.	TRBV18	TGTGCCAGCTCACCAAAGACTGGTGGTGAGCAGTTCTTC	CASSPKTGGEQFF
TRBD1	TRBJ1-5	.	TRBV9	TGTGCCAGCAGCTTATACGGGACAGACAATCAGCCCCAGCATTTT	CASSLYGTDNQPQHF
.	TRBJ2-7	once	TRBV5-1	TGCGCCAGCAGCCCCCGCTGGGCAGGTGGCGACGAGCAGTACTTC	CASSPRWAGGDEQYF
.	TRBJ2-3	.	TRBV7-3	TGTGCCAGCAGCCTACGACCGGGACAAACAACAGATACGCAGTATTTT	CASSLRPGQTTDTQYF
TRBD2	TRBJ2-3	.	TRBV6-4	TGTGCCAGCAGCCTCAGTGGGGGCCAAAGCGGGGGGAGCACAGATACGCAGTATTTT	CASSLSGGQSGGSTDTQYF
.	TRBJ2-7	.	TRBV7-8	TGTGCCAGCAGCTTAGGGGCAGGAAAGGTCCTCTCCTACGAGCAGTACTTC	CASSLGAGKVLSYEQYF
TRBD1	TRBJ1-1	.	TRBV18	TGTGCCAGCTCACCAGTAGGACAGGGTACGATGAACACTGAAGCTTTCTTT	CASSPVGQGTMNTEAFF
TRBD2	TRBJ2-7	.	TRBV9	TGTGCCAGCAGTCGTAGTAGTAGCGGGAGGGCCTACGAGCAGTACTTC	CASSRSSSGRAYEQYF
.	TRBJ1-1	.	TRBV5-1	TGCGCCAGCAGCCTTGACAGTCTCCAGCAAGCTTTCTTT	CASSLDSLQQAFF
.	TRBJ2-7	.	TRBV11-3	TGTGCCAGCAGCAACATAGGACAAGTCCAGCAGTACTTC	CASSNIGQVQQYF
TRBD2	TRBJ2-1	.	TRBV10-3	TGTGCCATCAGTGAGTCAGGAAGGGCTAGCGGGAGTCGAAATGAGCAGTTCTTC	CAISESGRASGSRNEQFF
.	TRBJ2-7	.	TRBV7-3	TGTGCCAGCAGCTCCGACGGACTCAGCTCCTACGAGCAGTACTTC	CASSSDGLSSYEQYF
.	TRBJ1-3	.	TRBV5-1	TGCGCCAGCAGCTTGGGCCCAGGGTTGGATGTGACTGGAAACACCATATATTTT	CASSLGPGLDVTGNTIYF
.	TRBJ2-2	.	TRBV13	TGTGCCAGCAGTCTCGGGCGGGGACGCACCGGGGAGCTGTTTTTT	CASSLGRGRTGELFF
.	TRBJ1-3	once	TRBV7-3	TGTGCCAGCAGCTTAACTCGCGATTCTGGAAACACCATATATTTT	CASSLTRDSGNTIYF
TRBD1	TRBJ2-7	.	TRBV3-1/TRBV3-2	TGTGCCAGCAGCCCATCCGGGAGGACAGGGGCGGGCGAGCAGTACTTC	CASSPSGRTGAGEQYF
.	TRBJ2-7	.	TRBV6-6	TGTGCCAGCAGTTACAGGGAGCATAGCTCCTACGAGCAGTACTTC	CASSYREHSSYEQYF